Listed below are T cell receptor beta chains from one sample, sequenced in a study of T cells after yellow fever vaccination. From the 5' RACE reads, TCRdb called clonotypes with MiXCR, one entry per CDR3 protein. Of about 400,000 distinct CDR3 sequences in the sample, under 14% were seen once. Sequencing was performed on PBMCs, taken on the day of the first yellow fever vaccination. The receptor set was obtained from a man younger than 35 who received the YFV17D yellow fever vaccine. Each CDR3 is given with its conserved first and last residue. A D gene is named only where the DNA matches it firmly. Size tells how often a clone was seen (once, few, many) or the class of an expanded clone, and some rows leave it out.

cdr3_aa | cdr3_nt | v_call | d_call | clone_size | cdr3_length | j_call
CASSRRDHYNEQFF | TGTGCCAGCAGCCGGAGGGACCATTACAATGAGCAGTTCTTC | TRBV3-1 | . | few | 14 | TRBJ2-1
CASSQDRRNQPQHF | TGCGCCAGCAGCCAAGATAGGAGGAATCAGCCCCAGCATTTT | TRBV4-3 | . | few | 14 | TRBJ1-5
CSATRGGSNQPQHF | TGCAGTGCTACTCGGGGGGGAAGCAATCAGCCCCAGCATTTT | TRBV20-1 | . | few | 14 | TRBJ1-5
CASSYGTGYTEAFF | TGTGCCAGCAGTTACGGGACAGGCTACACTGAAGCTTTCTTT | TRBV6-5 | TRBD1 | few | 14 | TRBJ1-1
CASYRGQTDTQYF | TGCGCCAGTTACAGGGGGCAGACAGATACGCAGTATTTT | TRBV5-1 | TRBD1 | few | 13 | TRBJ2-3
CASSPRQLLSTDTQYF | TGTGCCAGCAGCCCCAGACAGCTCCTTAGCACAGATACGCAGTATTTT | TRBV4-2 | . | few | 16 | TRBJ2-3
CASSPVFADYGYTF | TGCGCCAGCAGCCCCGTTTTTGCGGACTATGGCTACACCTTC | TRBV4-3 | . | few | 14 | TRBJ1-2
CASSFTTAGTDTQYF | TGTGCCAGCAGCTTCACGACAGCAGGGACAGATACGCAGTATTTT | TRBV7-9 | . | few | 15 | TRBJ2-3
CASSATGDQPQHF | TGCGCCAGCAGTGCCACAGGGGATCAGCCCCAGCATTTT | TRBV10-1 | TRBD1 | . | 13 | TRBJ1-5
CASRRDGTESTYQPQHF | TGTGCCAGCAGGCGAGATGGGACAGAGTCTACCTATCAGCCCCAGCATTTT | TRBV7-6 | TRBD1 | once | 17 | TRBJ1-5
CASSPIGGGGGELFF | TGTGCCAGCAGCCCCATCGGTGGGGGAGGCGGGGAGCTGTTTTTT | TRBV7-6 | . | . | 15 | TRBJ2-2
CASSYSFTGANVLTF | TGTGCCAGCAGTTACTCGTTTACTGGGGCCAACGTCCTGACTTTC | TRBV6-5 | . | few | 15 | TRBJ2-6
CAFSRDSSYNEQFF | TGTGCCTTTAGTCGGGACAGCTCCTACAATGAGCAGTTCTTC | TRBV30 | TRBD1 | . | 14 | TRBJ2-1
CASSLRTGGGTGANVLTF | TGTGCCAGCAGCCTCCGGACAGGGGGCGGTACTGGGGCCAACGTCCTGACTTTC | TRBV7-3 | TRBD1 | . | 18 | TRBJ2-6
CASSPRPSTDTQYF | TGTGCCAGCTCACCACGTCCGAGCACAGATACGCAGTATTTT | TRBV18 | . | . | 14 | TRBJ2-3
CASTAHGADTQYF | TGTGCCAGCACCGCCCATGGAGCAGATACGCAGTATTTT | TRBV7-9 | . | . | 13 | TRBJ2-3
CASSYGFRGLAKNIQYF | TGTGCCAGCAGTTACGGGTTCAGGGGATTGGCCAAAAACATTCAGTACTTC | TRBV6-2/TRBV6-3 | . | few | 17 | TRBJ2-4
CSAQDGTEAFF | TGCAGTGCTCAGGACGGTACTGAAGCTTTCTTT | TRBV20-1 | . | . | 11 | TRBJ1-1
CASRSGGSDNEQFF | TGTGCCAGCAGGTCGGGGGGATCGGACAATGAGCAGTTCTTC | TRBV7-2 | TRBD2 | . | 14 | TRBJ2-1
CASSFGLAGAGELFF | TGTGCCAGCAGTTTTGGACTAGCGGGGGCCGGGGAGCTGTTTTTT | TRBV6-5 | TRBD2 | . | 15 | TRBJ2-2
CASGGTDFTEAFF | TGCGCCAGTGGGGGGACGGACTTCACTGAAGCTTTCTTT | TRBV5-1 | . | few | 13 | TRBJ1-1
CAITPRGGSTDTQYF | TGTGCCATCACCCCACGGGGGGGGAGCACAGATACGCAGTATTTT | TRBV10-3 | TRBD2 | . | 15 | TRBJ2-3
CASSQGIYEQYF | TGTGCCAGCAGCCAAGGGATTTACGAGCAGTACTTC | TRBV14 | . | . | 12 | TRBJ2-7
CATTPLGENTEAFF | TGTGCCACCACTCCCCTCGGCGAGAACACTGAAGCTTTCTTT | TRBV6-1 | . | . | 14 | TRBJ1-1
CASRHNTDTQYF | TGTGCCAGCAGACACAACACAGATACGCAGTATTTT | TRBV7-2 | . | . | 12 | TRBJ2-3
CASSLAGLAGGAPNTGELFF | TGTGCCAGCAGCTTAGCGGGACTAGCGGGGGGGGCTCCGAACACCGGGGAGCTGTTTTTT | TRBV7-2 | TRBD2 | . | 20 | TRBJ2-2
CASSGQGANTGELFF | TGCGCCAGCAGCGGACAGGGGGCGAACACCGGGGAGCTGTTTTTT | TRBV4-1 | TRBD1 | . | 15 | TRBJ2-2
CASSSPSSTQYF | TGTGCCAGCAGCTCGCCGAGCAGTACGCAGTATTTT | TRBV5-4 | . | few | 12 | TRBJ2-3
CATRQGRNTEAFF | TGTGCCACAAGACAGGGGCGGAACACTGAAGCTTTCTTT | TRBV28 | TRBD1 | few | 13 | TRBJ1-1
CASSPRQGGSTEAFF | TGTGCCAGCAGCCCTCGACAGGGAGGTAGCACTGAAGCTTTCTTT | TRBV5-4 | TRBD1 | . | 15 | TRBJ1-1
CAIGGRADAGELFF | TGTGCCATCGGGGGTCGAGCGGACGCCGGGGAGCTGTTTTTT | TRBV10-3 | . | few | 14 | TRBJ2-2
CAISELGGHPTFTDTQYF | TGTGCCATCAGTGAGTTGGGGGGCCACCCCACTTTCACAGATACGCAGTATTTT | TRBV10-3 | . | . | 18 | TRBJ2-3
CASNERGLDEQFF | TGTGCCAGCAACGAAAGGGGGTTGGATGAGCAGTTCTTC | TRBV27 | . | . | 13 | TRBJ2-1
CASSFRGARLIGTYNTEAFF | TGTGCCAGCAGTTTCCGGGGCGCACGGCTAATAGGGACATATAACACTGAAGCTTTCTTT | TRBV12-3/TRBV12-4 | . | . | 20 | TRBJ1-1
CASSVGTGNQPQHF | TGTGCCAGCAGTGTAGGGACAGGCAATCAGCCCCAGCATTTT | TRBV27 | TRBD1 | . | 14 | TRBJ1-5
CASSSPLTSGGRVHEQFF | TGTGCCAGTAGTAGCCCCCTGACTAGCGGGGGGAGGGTTCATGAGCAGTTCTTC | TRBV19 | TRBD2 | . | 18 | TRBJ2-1
CASSLLAGGRAYEQYF | TGCGCCAGCAGTCTTCTCGCGGGGGGCCGGGCCTACGAGCAGTACTTC | TRBV5-1 | TRBD2 | . | 16 | TRBJ2-7
CASSLGHNMDGYTF | TGCGCCAGCAGCTTGGGGCATAACATGGATGGCTACACCTTC | TRBV5-1 | . | . | 14 | TRBJ1-2
CASSLQGNLDTQYF | TGTGCCAGCAGTTTACAGGGTAATTTAGATACGCAGTATTTT | TRBV6-5 | . | . | 14 | TRBJ2-3
CASSLAAGGASNQPQHF | TGTGCCAGCAGCTTAGCGGCGGGGGGGGCCAGCAATCAGCCCCAGCATTTT | TRBV7-2 | . | . | 17 | TRBJ1-5
CSARTSGGDEQYF | TGCAGTGCTCGCACTAGCGGGGGCGACGAGCAGTACTTC | TRBV20-1 | TRBD2 | . | 13 | TRBJ2-7
CASSQSPGGETQYF | TGCGCCAGCAGCCAGAGTCCCGGGGGAGAGACCCAGTACTTC | TRBV4-1 | . | . | 14 | TRBJ2-5
CASSPGDGQGYNPLHF | TGTGCCAGCAGCCCGGGGGACGGACAGGGGTATAACCCCCTCCACTTT | TRBV7-9 | TRBD1 | . | 16 | TRBJ1-6
CASSVAVASERELFF | TGTGCCAGCAGCGTAGCGGTGGCATCAGAAAGGGAGCTGTTTTTT | TRBV9 | . | . | 15 | TRBJ2-2
CASSSDNRGHSNTEAFF | TGTGCCAGCAGTTCAGATAACAGGGGGCATTCGAACACTGAAGCTTTCTTT | TRBV6-2/TRBV6-3 | TRBD1 | few | 17 | TRBJ1-1
CASSWTSGGAPNTGELFF | TGTGCCAGCAGTTGGACTAGCGGGGGGGCCCCGAACACCGGGGAGCTGTTTTTT | TRBV12-3/TRBV12-4 | TRBD2 | . | 18 | TRBJ2-2
CASSTGGSRGNTIYF | TGCGCCAGCAGCACAGGAGGGTCGCGTGGAAACACCATATATTTT | TRBV5-1 | . | few | 15 | TRBJ1-3
CASSTGTGGAETQYF | TGTGCCAGCAGTACCGGGACAGGGGGCGCGGAGACCCAGTACTTC | TRBV27 | TRBD1 | few | 15 | TRBJ2-5
CASNQAGTDTTNTQYF | TGTGCCAGCAACCAAGCCGGGACAGATACGACTAATACGCAGTATTTT | TRBV6-1 | TRBD1 | . | 16 | TRBJ2-3
CASSVAFGGQNTGELFF | TGTGCCAGCAGCGTAGCGTTCGGGGGACAGAACACCGGGGAGCTGTTTTTT | TRBV9 | . | few | 17 | TRBJ2-2
CASSLRTGDYNGYTF | TGTGCCAGCAGCCTACGGACAGGGGATTATAATGGCTACACCTTC | TRBV5-4 | TRBD1 | . | 15 | TRBJ1-2
CSAESGVRTNEQFF | TGCAGTGCTGAGAGCGGGGTACGAACGAATGAGCAGTTCTTC | TRBV20-1 | TRBD2 | . | 14 | TRBJ2-1
CASSERPGLRQETQYF | TGTGCCAGCAGTGAGCGCCCGGGACTCCGCCAAGAGACCCAGTACTTC | TRBV25-1 | . | few | 16 | TRBJ2-5
CSASDPSWEGEGTEAFF | TGCAGTGCTAGCGATCCCTCGTGGGAGGGCGAGGGCACTGAAGCTTTCTTT | TRBV20-1 | . | few | 17 | TRBJ1-1
CASSPQHPAPEAFF | TGTGCCAGCTCACCACAGCATCCGGCCCCTGAAGCTTTCTTT | TRBV18 | . | few | 14 | TRBJ1-1
CASMIGHGSYEQYF | TGTGCCAGCATGATAGGGCACGGCTCCTACGAGCAGTACTTC | TRBV12-3/TRBV12-4 | . | once | 14 | TRBJ2-7
CASSLGVSGAPVGKETQYF | TGTGCCAGCAGCTTAGGGGTTTCCGGGGCCCCAGTCGGAAAAGAGACCCAGTACTTC | TRBV7-8 | . | . | 19 | TRBJ2-5
CASSLDSEGWDNEQFF | TGTGCCAGCAGCCTAGACTCGGAGGGGTGGGACAATGAGCAGTTCTTC | TRBV11-2 | . | few | 16 | TRBJ2-1
CSARDVPAETQYF | TGCAGTGCTAGAGATGTCCCGGCCGAGACCCAGTACTTC | TRBV20-1 | . | few | 13 | TRBJ2-5
CASSQLTGTGMQTQYF | TGCGCCAGCAGCCAACTAACCGGGACAGGCATGCAGACCCAGTACTTC | TRBV4-3 | TRBD1 | once | 16 | TRBJ2-5